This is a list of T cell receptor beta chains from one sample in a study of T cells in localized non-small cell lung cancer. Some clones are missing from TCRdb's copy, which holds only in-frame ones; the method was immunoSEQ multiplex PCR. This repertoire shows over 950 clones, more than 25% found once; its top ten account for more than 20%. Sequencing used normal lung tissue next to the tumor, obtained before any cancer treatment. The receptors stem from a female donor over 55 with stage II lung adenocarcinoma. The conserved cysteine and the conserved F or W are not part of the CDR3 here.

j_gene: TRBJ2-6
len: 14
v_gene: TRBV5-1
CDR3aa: ASSPRTGDEANVLT

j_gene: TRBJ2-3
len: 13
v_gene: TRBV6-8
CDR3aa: AAGVDRGQGDTQY

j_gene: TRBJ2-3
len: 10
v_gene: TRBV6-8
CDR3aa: AVPSSTDTQY

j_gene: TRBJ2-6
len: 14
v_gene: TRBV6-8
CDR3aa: ASSKTPGSGANVLT

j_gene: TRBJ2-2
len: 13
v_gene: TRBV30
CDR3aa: AWKGQGKTTGELF

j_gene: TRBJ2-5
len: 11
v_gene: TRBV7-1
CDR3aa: ASSWVVRETQY

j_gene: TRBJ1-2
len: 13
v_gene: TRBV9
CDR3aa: ASSAPRGVQRGYT

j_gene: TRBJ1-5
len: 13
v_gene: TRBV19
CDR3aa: ASSPSGLANQPQH

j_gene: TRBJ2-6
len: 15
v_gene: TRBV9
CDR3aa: ASLYRDRGLGANVLT

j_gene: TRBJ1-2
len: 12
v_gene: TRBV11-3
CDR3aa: ASSFWEGTDGYT

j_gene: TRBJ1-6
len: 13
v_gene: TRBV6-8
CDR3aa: ASSPTGPANSPLH

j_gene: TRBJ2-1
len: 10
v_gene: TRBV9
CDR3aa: ASSGQGAEEF

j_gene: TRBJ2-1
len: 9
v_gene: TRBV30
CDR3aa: AWSVLGLQF

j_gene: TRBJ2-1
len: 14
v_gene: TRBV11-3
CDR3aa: ASSSGGVGLRNEQF

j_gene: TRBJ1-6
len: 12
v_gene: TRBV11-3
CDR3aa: ASSLNRGSSPLH

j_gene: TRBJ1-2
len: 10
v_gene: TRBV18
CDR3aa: ASSPGGDGYT

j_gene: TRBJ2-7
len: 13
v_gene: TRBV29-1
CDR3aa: SVWTSGVPSYEQY

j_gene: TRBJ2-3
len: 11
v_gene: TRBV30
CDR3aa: AWTRRESDTQY

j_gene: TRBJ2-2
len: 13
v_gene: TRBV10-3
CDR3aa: ATLGQWTNTGELF

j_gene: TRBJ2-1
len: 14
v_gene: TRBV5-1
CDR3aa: ASSLVLAPRDNEQF

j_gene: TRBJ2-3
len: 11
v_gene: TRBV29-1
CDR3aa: SAPGDPTDTQY

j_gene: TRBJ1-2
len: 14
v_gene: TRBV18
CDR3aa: ASSPRTGVSAYGYT

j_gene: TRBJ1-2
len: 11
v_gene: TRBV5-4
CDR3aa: ASSRAGQHGYT

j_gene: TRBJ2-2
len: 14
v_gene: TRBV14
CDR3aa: ASSGLWRRNTGELF

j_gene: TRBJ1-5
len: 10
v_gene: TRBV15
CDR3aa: ATSRAPWPQH

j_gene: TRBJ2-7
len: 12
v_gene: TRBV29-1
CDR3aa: SVAPGTSGYEQY

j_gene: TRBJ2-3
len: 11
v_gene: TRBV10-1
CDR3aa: ASQDSSTDTQY

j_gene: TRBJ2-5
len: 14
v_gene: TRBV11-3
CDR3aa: ASSLGATGSMETQY

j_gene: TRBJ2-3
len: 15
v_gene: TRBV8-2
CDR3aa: ASSLLRGRGGADTQY

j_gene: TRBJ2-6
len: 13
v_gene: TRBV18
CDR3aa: ASVPPNPGANVLT

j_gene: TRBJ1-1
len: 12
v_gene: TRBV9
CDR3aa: ASSVGWGYTEAF

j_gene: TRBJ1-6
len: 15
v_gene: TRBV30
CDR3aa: AWSVWEGVGARSPLH

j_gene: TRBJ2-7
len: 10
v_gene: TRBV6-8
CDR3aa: ASSHRSYEQY

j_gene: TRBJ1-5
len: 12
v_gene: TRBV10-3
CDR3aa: AISEGVSNQPQH

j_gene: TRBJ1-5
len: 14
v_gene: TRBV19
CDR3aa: ASTDPGTPPDQPQH

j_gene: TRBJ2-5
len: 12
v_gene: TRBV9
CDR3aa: ASSLKWVGETQY

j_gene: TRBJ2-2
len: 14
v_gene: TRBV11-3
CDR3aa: ASSHTFGQNTGELF

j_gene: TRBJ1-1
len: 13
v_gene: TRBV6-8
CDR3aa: ASSYESGMNTEAF

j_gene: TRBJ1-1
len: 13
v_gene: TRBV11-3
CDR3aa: ASSPRGGGGTEAF

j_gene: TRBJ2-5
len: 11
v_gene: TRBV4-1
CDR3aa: ASSRLVGETQY

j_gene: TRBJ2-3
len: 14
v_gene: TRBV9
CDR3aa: ASSVGLAVSTDTQY

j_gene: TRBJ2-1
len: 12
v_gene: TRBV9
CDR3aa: ASTRDFPGNEQF

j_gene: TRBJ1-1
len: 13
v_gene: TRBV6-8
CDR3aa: ASSYTTGDDTEAF

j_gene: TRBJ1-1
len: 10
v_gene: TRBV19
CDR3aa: ASSTQNTEAF

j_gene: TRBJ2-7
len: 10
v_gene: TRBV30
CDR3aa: AWSWGSYEQY